This T cell receptor (beta chain) is drawn from a study of T cell responses to AZD1222 COVID-19 vaccine. Study-level results: Along spike, vaccine-associated CD4 TCRs were found throughout, with dominance at 160-218 and 743-854. Donors were largely white British and mainly female; clonal diversity was possibly underestimated.

V was clipped by 6 bases and J by 3 bases, with 11 bases between them. CDR3 size: 13 residues. Germline V gene data show CDR1 as MRHNA and CDR2 as SNTAGT. A word on this clone: Its antigen remains unidentified.

Repertoires were generated with immunoSEQ multiplex PCR, while TCRdb's copy carries only in-frame clones and drops some. This sample has about 160,000 clones, with 88% found just once. The genes are TRBV6-4 and TRBJ1-1; D remains ambiguous. The sample was peripheral blood, taken on day 0 of AZD1222 vaccination. The sequence derives from an adult in good health. This chain's CDR3 is CASSAGSYTEAFF. Here the CDR3 DNA reads TGTGCCAGCAGCGCCGGGAGCTACACTGAAGCTTTCTTT.